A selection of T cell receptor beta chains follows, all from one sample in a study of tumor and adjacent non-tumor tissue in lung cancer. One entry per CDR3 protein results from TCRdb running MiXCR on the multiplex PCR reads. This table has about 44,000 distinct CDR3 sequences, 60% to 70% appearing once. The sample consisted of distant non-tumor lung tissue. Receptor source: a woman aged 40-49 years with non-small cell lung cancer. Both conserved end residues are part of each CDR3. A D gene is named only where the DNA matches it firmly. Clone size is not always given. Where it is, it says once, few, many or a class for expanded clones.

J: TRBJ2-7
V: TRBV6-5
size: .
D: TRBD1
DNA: TGTGCTAGCAGATCCCCCACAGGGGGCTACGAGCAGTATTTC
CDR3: CASRSPTGGYEQYF

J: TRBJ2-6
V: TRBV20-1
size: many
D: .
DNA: TGCAGTGTCAGGGCGTTAGGGGCCAACGTCCTGACTTTC
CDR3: CSVRALGANVLTF

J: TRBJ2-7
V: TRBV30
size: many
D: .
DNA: TGTGCCTGGAGTAAAGGGTTGGCGCACGAGCAGTACTTC
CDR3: CAWSKGLAHEQYF

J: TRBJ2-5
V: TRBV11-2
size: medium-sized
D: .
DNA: TGTGCCAGCAGCTTGGGGAGACAAGAGACCCAGTACTTC
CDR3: CASSLGRQETQYF

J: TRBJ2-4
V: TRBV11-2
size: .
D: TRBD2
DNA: TGTGCCAGCCGCCATCTGACTAGTGGGAGGGACAACATTCAGTACTTC
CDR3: CASRHLTSGRDNIQYF

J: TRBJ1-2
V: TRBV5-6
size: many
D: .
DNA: TGTGCCAGCAGCTTGCGCGGGATCAACTATGGCTACACCTTC
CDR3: CASSLRGINYGYTF

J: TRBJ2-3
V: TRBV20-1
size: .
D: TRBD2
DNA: TGCAGTGCTATTCGGGGGGGGGCATCCTACACAGATACGCAGTATTTT
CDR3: CSAIRGGASYTDTQYF

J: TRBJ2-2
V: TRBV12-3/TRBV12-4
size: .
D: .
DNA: TGCGCCAACAGTAGACAGAGCACGGGGGAGCTGTTTTTT
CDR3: CANSRQSTGELFF

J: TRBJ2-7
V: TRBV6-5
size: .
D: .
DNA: TGTGCCACCAAACGACGGACAGATAGCTACGAACAGTACTTC
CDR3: CATKRRTDSYEQYF

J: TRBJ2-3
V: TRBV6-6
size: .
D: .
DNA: TGTGCCAGCAGTTCACACTCTGGCACAGATACACAGTATTTT
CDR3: CASSSHSGTDTQYF

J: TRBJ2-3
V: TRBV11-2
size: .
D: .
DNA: TGCGCCAGCAGCTTAGCCTCCCAGGGTAGCACAGATGCGCAGTATTTT
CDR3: CASSLASQGSTDAQYF

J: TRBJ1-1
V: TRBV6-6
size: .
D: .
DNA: TGTGCCTGCATCTCACGTAGGCAAACAGCTTTCTTT
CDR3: CACISRRQTAFF

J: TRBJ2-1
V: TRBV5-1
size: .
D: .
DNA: TGCGCCAGCAGCTCGGACAGCCGTGTAATCGGACTATCCTACAATGAGCAGTTCTTC
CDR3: CASSSDSRVIGLSYNEQFF

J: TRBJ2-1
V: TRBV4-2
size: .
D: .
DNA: TGTGCCAGTAGCCAAGGTGACAGGAACAATGAGCAGTCCTTC
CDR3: CASSQGDRNNEQSF

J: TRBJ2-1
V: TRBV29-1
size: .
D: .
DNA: TGCAGCGTTTTTTCAGTGGTCCCCAATGAGCATTTCTTC
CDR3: CSVFSVVPNEHFF

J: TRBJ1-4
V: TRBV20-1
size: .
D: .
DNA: TGCAGTGCGGTGGGAGGCTTTAATGAAAAACTGTTTTTT
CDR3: CSAVGGFNEKLFF

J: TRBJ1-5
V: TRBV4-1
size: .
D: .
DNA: TGCGACAGCAGCCAAGGGAACAGTTATAGCAATCAGCCTCAGCATTTT
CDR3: CDSSQGNSYSNQPQHF

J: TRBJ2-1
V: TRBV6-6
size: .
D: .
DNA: TGTGCCAGCAGACCGGGGGATAGATCGGGGGAGCACTTCTTT
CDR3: CASRPGDRSGEHFF

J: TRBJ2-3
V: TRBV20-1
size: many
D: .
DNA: TGCAGTGCTACGCTAGGGAGAGGTGGAGATACGCAGTATTTT
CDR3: CSATLGRGGDTQYF

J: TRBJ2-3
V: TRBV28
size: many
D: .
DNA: TGTGCCAGCAGTTTATTCCGTGGAAGCGATACGCAGTATTTT
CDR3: CASSLFRGSDTQYF

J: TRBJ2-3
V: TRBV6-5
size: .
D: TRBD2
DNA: TGTGCCAGCAGTCCAGCTGTGGGCGGGGGGACAGATACGCAGTATTTT
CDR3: CASSPAVGGGTDTQYF

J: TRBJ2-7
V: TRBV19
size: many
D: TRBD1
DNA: TGTGCCACCCAAGGGACAGGGGGCATCTACGAGCAGTACTTC
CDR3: CATQGTGGIYEQYF

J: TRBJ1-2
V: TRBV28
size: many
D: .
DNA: TGTGCCAGCAGTTGGGGAGGATCGGGGAACTATGGCTACACCTTC
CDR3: CASSWGGSGNYGYTF

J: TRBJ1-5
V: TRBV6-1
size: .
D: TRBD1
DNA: TGTGCCAGCACTGAATTACCGGGACAGGGGGATCAGTCCCAGCATTTT
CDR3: CASTELPGQGDQSQHF

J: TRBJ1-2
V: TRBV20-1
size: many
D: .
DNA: TGCAGTGCTGGATACAGGAGCCGCTACACCTTC
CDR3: CSAGYRSRYTF

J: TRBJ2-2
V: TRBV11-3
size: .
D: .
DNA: TGTGTCAGTAGCTTGGGGGACACCGGGGAGCTGTTTTTT
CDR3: CVSSLGDTGELFF

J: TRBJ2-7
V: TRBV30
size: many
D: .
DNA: TGTGCCTGGAGTGAGACCGGCTACGAGCAGTACTTC
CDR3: CAWSETGYEQYF

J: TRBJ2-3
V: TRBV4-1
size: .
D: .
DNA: TGCGCCAGCAGCCAAGCCGCAGACACAGATACACTGTATTTT
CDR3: CASSQAADTDTLYF

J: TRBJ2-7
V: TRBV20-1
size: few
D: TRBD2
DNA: TGCAGTGCTGGACCTAGCGGGAGAGCCTACGAGCAGTACTTC
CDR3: CSAGPSGRAYEQYF

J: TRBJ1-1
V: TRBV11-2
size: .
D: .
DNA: TGTGCCTGTAGCTTATCCCCGAACACTGAAGCTTTCTTT
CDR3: CACSLSPNTEAFF

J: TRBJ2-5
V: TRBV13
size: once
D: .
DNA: TGTGCCAGCAGCTTAGGAGAGACCCAGCATTTC
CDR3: CASSLGETQHF

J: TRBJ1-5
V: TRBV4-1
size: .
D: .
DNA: TGCGCCAGCAGGCAAGGGCCCCCCGACAGCCCCTATCTGCCCCAGCATTTT
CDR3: CASRQGPPDSPYLPQHF

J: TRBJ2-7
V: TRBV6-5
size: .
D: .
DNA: TGTGCCACCATACGACGGACAGAGAGCTACGGGCAGTACTTC
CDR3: CATIRRTESYGQYF

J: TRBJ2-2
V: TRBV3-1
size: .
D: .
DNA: TGTGCCAGCAGCCATGAGGGTCCGAACACCGGGGAGCTGTTTTTT
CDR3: CASSHEGPNTGELFF

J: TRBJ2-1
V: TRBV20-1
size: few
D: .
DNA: TGCAGTGCACCGGACACTGTGGATGAGCAGTTCTTC
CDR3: CSAPDTVDEQFF

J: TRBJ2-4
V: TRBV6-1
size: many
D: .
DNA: TGTGCCAGCAGTGAAGTGAGGGCTATACTAGCCAAAAACATTCAGTACTTC
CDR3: CASSEVRAILAKNIQYF

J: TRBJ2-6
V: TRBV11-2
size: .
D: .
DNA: TGTGCCAGCAGCCTAGGAGGCCTGCCAGCAAATGGGGCCAACATCCTGACTTTC
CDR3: CASSLGGLPANGANILTF

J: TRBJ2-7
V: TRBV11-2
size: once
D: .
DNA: TGTGTCAGCAGCCCAGCCGGGACCCTTAAGGACTTC
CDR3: CVSSPAGTLKDF

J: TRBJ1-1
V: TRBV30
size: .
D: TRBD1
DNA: TGTGTCTGGACTAGGGACAGTGCGGAAGTTTTCTTT
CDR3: CVWTRDSAEVFF

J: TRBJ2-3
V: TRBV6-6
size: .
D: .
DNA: TGTGCCAGCAGTTACTCTACTGGCCTTTGCACAGATACGCAGTATTTT
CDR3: CASSYSTGLCTDTQYF

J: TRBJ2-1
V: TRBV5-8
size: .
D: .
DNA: TGTGCCAGCAGCTTGGACATGTCGGCAGGAAATGAGCAGTTCTTC
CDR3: CASSLDMSAGNEQFF

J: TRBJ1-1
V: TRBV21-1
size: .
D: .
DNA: TGTGCCAGAAGCCACAATATCAGGGGGGTGAGCACTGAAGCTTTCTTT
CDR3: CARSHNIRGVSTEAFF